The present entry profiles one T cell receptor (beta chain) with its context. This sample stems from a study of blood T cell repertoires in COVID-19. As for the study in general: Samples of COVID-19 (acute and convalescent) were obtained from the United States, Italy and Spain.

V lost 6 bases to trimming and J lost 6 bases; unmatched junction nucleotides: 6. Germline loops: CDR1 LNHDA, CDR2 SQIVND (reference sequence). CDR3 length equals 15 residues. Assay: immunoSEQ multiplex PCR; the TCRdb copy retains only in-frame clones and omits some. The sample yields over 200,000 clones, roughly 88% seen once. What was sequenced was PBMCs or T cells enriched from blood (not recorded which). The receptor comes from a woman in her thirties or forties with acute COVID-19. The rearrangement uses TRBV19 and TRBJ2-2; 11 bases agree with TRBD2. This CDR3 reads CASRDTGLAAGELFF. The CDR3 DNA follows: TGTGCCAGTAGGGACACGGGACTAGCGGCCGGGGAGCTGTTTTTT.